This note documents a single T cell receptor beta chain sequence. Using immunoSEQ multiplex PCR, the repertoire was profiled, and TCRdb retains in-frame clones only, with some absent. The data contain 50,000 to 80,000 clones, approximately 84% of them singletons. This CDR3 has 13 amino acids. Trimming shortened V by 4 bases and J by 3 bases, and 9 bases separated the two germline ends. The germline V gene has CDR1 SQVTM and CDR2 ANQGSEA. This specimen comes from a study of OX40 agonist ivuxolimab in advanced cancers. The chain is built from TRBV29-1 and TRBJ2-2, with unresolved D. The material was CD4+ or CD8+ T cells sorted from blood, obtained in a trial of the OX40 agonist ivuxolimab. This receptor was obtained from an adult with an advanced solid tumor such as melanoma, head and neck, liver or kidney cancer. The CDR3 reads CSVGLLDTGELFF. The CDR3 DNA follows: TGCAGCGTTGGACTCCTAGACACCGGGGAGCTGTTTTTT.